This TCR beta chain derives from a study of control samples from healthy donors and cancer patients. Measured with immunoSEQ multiplex PCR; TCRdb has only the in-frame clones, and not every one. This table has under 150,000 clones, 80% to 90% appearing once. Germline V gene data show CDR1 as SGHTA and CDR2 as FQGNSA. J lost 2 bases, V lost 1 base, and 4 bases had no gene match. CDR3 length: 16 amino acids. This TCR derives from a middle-aged man in good health. This chain links TRBV7-2 with TRBJ2-7, with 11 bases that match TRBD2. The sample taken for sequencing was blood. The DNA of the CDR3 is TGTGCCAGCAGCTTAGGACTAGCGGGGCCCACCTACGAGCAGTACTTC. Protein sequence: CASSLGLAGPTYEQYF. Filled out from reference TRBV7-2 and TRBJ2-7, the complete variable domain reads GAGVSQSPSNKVTEKGKDVELRCDPISGHTALYWYRQSLGQGLEFLIYFQGNSAPDKSGLPSDRFSAERTGGSVSTLTIQRTQQEDSAVYLCASSLGLAGPTYEQYFGPGTRLTVT.